This passage covers 24 T cell receptor beta chains from one sample sequenced in a study of response to subunit inactivated influenza vaccine. MiXCR was run by TCRdb on the RT-PCR reads, yielding one entry per CDR3 protein. The repertoire has roughly 760,000 distinct CDR3 sequences, less than 25% of them found once; the top ten carry 10% to 13%. The material sequenced was PBMCs from blood, taken more than 4 days after vaccination. The receptors were gathered from a man aged 45-65 years who received an inactivated influenza vaccine.

This chain uses TRBV18 with TRBJ1-1; D remains ambiguous. This CDR3 has 15 amino acids. The germline CDR1 and CDR2 sequences are KGHSH and LQKENI. V was trimmed by 1 base and J by 1 base, leaving 10 bases between them. CDR3 amino acids: CASSPLARPNTEAFF. DNA for the CDR3: TGTGCCAGCTCACCACTAGCCAGACCGAACACTGAAGCTTTCTTT.

The chain has TRBV7-9 and TRBJ2-7; D may match TRBD1 or TRBD2 (5 bases each). V was shortened by 5 bases and J by 2 bases, with 13 bases between the two germline ends. This CDR3 is 14 amino acids long. Germline V lookup: CDR1 SEHNR, CDR2 FQNEAQ (reference sequence). The DNA for the CDR3 is TGTGCCAGCAGCCCCTGGGGGATCGCCTACGAGCAGTACTTC. This encodes CASSPWGIAYEQYF.

The chain has TRBV2 and TRBJ1-2, with D tentatively TRBD1 (5 bases). In germline, CDR1 is SNHLY, CDR2 FYNNEI. The V and J ends lost 6 bases and 5 bases respectively, with 13 bases between them. The CDR3 contains 13 residues. This CDR3 is CASRRDGIYGYTF. CDR3 sequence (DNA): TGTGCCAGCAGAAGGGACGGGATTTATGGCTACACCTTC.

This clonotype was detected only a few times. This chain uses TRBV5-6 with TRBJ1-2; unclear D gene. The CDR3 loop spans 12 amino acids. Trimming took off 0 bases at V and 7 bases at J, with 7 bases between the two ends. Germline values: CDR1 SGHDT, CDR2 YYEEEE. The CDR3 DNA is TGTGCCAGCAGCTTGGGGTCGGCTGGCTACACCTTC. Translated, it gives CASSLGSAGYTF. Using reference TRBV5-6 and TRBJ1-2 for the parts outside the CDR3, the full variable domain is DAGVTQSPTHLIKTRGQQVTLRCSPKSGHDTVSWYQQALGQGPQFIFQYYEEEERQRGNFPDRFSGHQFPNYSSELNVNALLLGDSALYLCASSLGSAGYTFGSGTRLTVV.

The rearrangement uses TRBV5-6 and TRBJ1-1, with 9 bases that match TRBD1. The CDR3 totals 15 residues. Germline values: CDR1 SGHDT, CDR2 YYEEEE. The J segment lost 4 bases and the V segment lost 4 bases, leaving 8 bases of the junction unmatched. DNA of the CDR3: TGTGCCAGCAGCAAAGGGGACAGGGAGACCACTGAAGCTTTCTTT. This sequence encodes CASSKGDRETTEAFF.

This clonotype has just a few counts. The junction shows a germline mismatch at one end, possibly a read error. The rearrangement uses TRBV7-2 and TRBJ2-7; D tentatively reads TRBD1 or TRBD2 (5 bases each). This CDR3 comprises 15 residues. In germline, CDR1 is SGHTA, CDR2 FQGNSA. CDR3 sequence (DNA): TGTGCCAGCAGCCTAGCCGGGACCGTTGGTTACGAGCAGTACTTC. Amino acids: CASSLAGTVGYEQYF.

This clonotype was counted between two and nine times. V gene TRBV20-1 combines with J gene TRBJ2-3, with 9 bases aligning to TRBD2. Germline-derived CDR1 and CDR2 are DFQATT and SNEGSKA (reference sequence). The CDR3 is 13 residues long. V lost 4 bases to trimming and J lost 4 bases; unmatched junction nucleotides: 3. CDR3 sequence (DNA): TGCAGTGCTACTAGCGGGGTATCAGATACGCAGTATTTT. Its protein product is CSATSGVSDTQYF.

Points on this clonotype: The junction shows a germline mismatch at one end, possibly a read error. The chain employs TRBV11-2 and TRBJ2-7; 7 bases match TRBD1. The CDR3 length is 12 residues. Germline assignment: CDR1 SGHAT and CDR2 FQNNGV. The CDR3 sequence is CASSKLRDRSSF. In DNA, the CDR3 is TGTGCCAGCAGCAAGCTCCGGGACAGATCATCATTC. Filled out from reference TRBV11-2 and TRBJ2-7, the complete variable domain reads EAGVAQSPRYKIIEKRQSVAFWCNPISGHATLYWYQQILGQGPKLLIQFQNNGVVDDSQLPKDRFSAERLKGVDSTLKIQPAKLEDSAVYLCASSKLRDRSSFGPGTRLTVT.

This clonotype was detected a few times. The chain employs TRBV7-9 and TRBJ2-2; 7 nucleotides match TRBD1. Trimming removed 6 bases from V and 3 bases from J; junction bases left unmatched: 7. The CDR3 has 15 residues. Germline values: CDR1 SEHNR, CDR2 FQNEAQ (reference sequence). CDR3 residues: CASRRQGVDTGELFF. CDR3 sequence (DNA): TGTGCCAGCAGACGACAGGGAGTCGACACCGGGGAGCTGTTTTTT.

A remark on this clonotype: This sequence may be a read error, since a much larger clone differs from it by one base. This rearrangement joins TRBV19 to TRBJ2-1, with TRBD2 matching 7 bases. Germline V lookup: CDR1 LNHDA, CDR2 SQIVND (reference sequence). V dropped 3 bases and J dropped 7; count of bases not matched to a gene: 0. The CDR3 contains 12 residues. The CDR3 region has the DNA TGTGCCAGTAGTATGGGGGGGAATGAGCAGTTCTTC. Translating it yields CASSMGGNEQFF.

This clonotype was observed a handful of times. The V call is TRBV28, the J call TRBJ2-1, with 14 bases that match TRBD2. Germline CDR1 and CDR2: MDHEN and SYDVKM. The CDR3 runs 16 residues. Trimming took 9 bases from V and 5 from J; bases not matched to a gene: 9. Here the CDR3 reads CASKTGTSGGHNEQFF. In DNA, the CDR3 is TGTGCCAGTAAAACCGGGACTAGCGGGGGCCACAATGAGCAGTTCTTC.

This clonotype was found a few times. The chain is built from TRBV5-1 and TRBJ2-7; D gene uncertain. The CDR3 has 18 amino acids. Germline values: CDR1 SGHRS, CDR2 YFSETQ. Trimming pared 0 bases from V and 0 bases from J, leaving 19 bases between. As DNA, the CDR3 is TGCGCCAGCAGCTTGGCCTTGGCAGGACCCGTTTTCTCCTACGAGCAGTACTTC. It codes for CASSLALAGPVFSYEQYF.

This chain's CDR3 is CSARDIRSSSYEQYF. CDR3 in DNA: TGCAGTGCTAGAGATATCAGGTCCAGCTCCTACGAGCAGTACTTC. This rearrangement joins TRBV20-1 to TRBJ2-7; D unresolved. The germline V gene encodes CDR1 DFQATT and CDR2 SNEGSKA (reference sequence). Trimming left V 0 bases short and J 0 bases short, with 12 bases between. The CDR3 extends over 15 amino acids.

There are a few counts of this clonotype. The chain recombines TRBV9 with TRBJ2-3; the D is unclear. The CDR3 spans 15 residues. The V end was cut by 3 bases, the J end by 0 bases, with 11 bases between. Per germline, CDR1 SGDLS and CDR2 YYNGEE. The CDR3 region has the DNA TGTGCCAGCAGCGCGATAGGGCCCAGCACAGATACGCAGTATTTT. Encoded protein: CASSAIGPSTDTQYF.

This clonotype has a count of ten or more. The V and J genes are TRBV3-1 and TRBJ2-7; TRBD1 aligns across 9 bases. The CDR3 is 15 amino acids. Trimming took 3 bases from V and 5 from J; bases not matched to a gene: 8. The V gene's germline CDR1 is LGHDT and CDR2 YNNKEL (reference sequence). The chain's CDR3 is CASSHTGQGNNEQYF. The CDR3 coding sequence is TGTGCCAGCAGCCATACAGGACAGGGGAACAACGAGCAGTACTTC.

This clonotype was detected only a few times. This chain's CDR3 is CASSWALSSSPLHF. CDR3 DNA sequence: TGTGCCAGCAGTTGGGCGCTGTCTTCGTCACCCCTCCACTTT. The rearrangement joins TRBV27 to TRBJ1-6; D gene ambiguous. Trimming removed 4 bases at V and 10 bases at J, with 14 bases between. Germline values: CDR1 MNHEY, CDR2 SMNVEV (reference sequence). This CDR3 is built from 14 residues.

V and J are TRBV6-4 and TRBJ2-1, with 8 bases fitting TRBD2. Per germline, CDR1 MRHNA and CDR2 SNTAGT. With V trimmed by 5 bases and J by 9 bases, 12 bases remained unmatched. The CDR3 is made up of 15 amino acids. CDR3 DNA sequence: TGTGCCAGCAGTCAAACTAGCGGAAAACGTGTTGAGCAGTTCTTC. This translates into CASSQTSGKRVEQFF.

This clonotype was recorded many times. This chain joins TRBV5-1 and TRBJ1-1, with D maybe TRBD1 (5 bases). Germline V CDR1 and CDR2: SGHRS, YFSETQ. The V end was cut by 4 bases, the J end by 1 base, with 14 bases between. The CDR3 has 15 residues. The chain's CDR3 is CASSGVIGANTEAFF. The CDR3 DNA is TGCGCCAGCAGCGGCGTGATCGGGGCGAACACTGAAGCTTTCTTT.

The chain combines TRBV12-3 or TRBV12-4 with TRBJ2-1; D gene unclear. The CDR3 consists of 15 residues. The ends were cut back, 5 bases at V and 3 bases at J, with 14 bases in the middle. In DNA, the CDR3 is TGTGCCAGCAGTCCCCCGCGGTCGGGCTACAATGAGCAGTTCTTC. Protein sequence: CASSPPRSGYNEQFF.

The chain recombines TRBV7-9 with TRBJ2-7; possibly TRBD2 for D (5 bases). In germline, CDR1 is SEHNR, CDR2 FQNEAQ (reference sequence). The CDR3 is 14 residues long. With 4 bases removed from V and 3 bases from J, the gap between germline ends came to 13 bases. The CDR3 loop reads CASSWTADYYEQYF. The CDR3 nucleotides read TGTGCCAGCAGCTGGACCGCCGACTACTACGAGCAGTACTTC.

The sample holds a few counts of this clonotype. This chain joins TRBV7-9 and TRBJ2-1; 13 bases line up with TRBD2. This CDR3 spans 16 amino acids. Germline CDR1 reads SEHNR; CDR2 reads FQNEAQ (reference sequence). J was trimmed by 8 bases and V by 4 bases; bases with no gene match: 8. For the CDR3, the DNA is TGTGCCAGCAGCTGGGAGACTAGCGGGGGGAGAGATGAGCAGTTCTTC. This gives the protein CASSWETSGGRDEQFF.

The J gene is TRBJ1-2, the V gene TRBV28, with 7 nucleotides matching TRBD1. The germline gives CDR1 MDHEN, CDR2 SYDVKM. CDR3 length equals 15 residues. V shed 5 bases and J 4 bases; nucleotides not matched to a gene: 10. CDR3 nucleotides: TGTGCCAGCAGTCTCGACAACAGGGGCGGCTATGGCTACACCTTC. Translation gives CASSLDNRGGYGYTF.

This clonotype came up once. This chain connects TRBV27 to TRBJ2-5; a weak D match, TRBD1 (5 bases). Trimming removed 11 bases at V and 4 bases at J, with 17 bases between. Germline CDR1 is MNHEY and CDR2 is SMNVEV (reference sequence). CDR3 size: 13 residues. The CDR3 is CAAAVGLGETQYF. CDR3 coding DNA: TGTGCCGCCGCCGTGGGGCTTGGAGAGACCCAGTACTTC.

There are a few counts of this clonotype. The rearrangement joins TRBV5-1 to TRBJ2-7; D may be TRBD1 (7 bases). CDR1 is SGHRS, CDR2 YFSETQ, per germline. The ends were cut back, 0 bases at V and 7 bases at J, with 17 bases in the middle. The length of the CDR3 is 15 residues. The CDR3 loop is CASSLDMEGAGEQYF. CDR3 bases: TGCGCCAGCAGCTTGGATATGGAGGGGGCAGGGGAGCAGTACTTC.